These 6 T cell receptor beta chains originate from one sample sequenced in a study of Graves' ophthalmopathy and Graves' hyperthyroidism. TCR beta CDR3 regions were amplified from RNA transcripts. HTBI primers served in a first-round RT-PCR, which a second-round multiplex PCR followed. TCRdb redid the calling of the multiplex PCR reads with MiXCR, one entry per CDR3 protein. The table shows 650,000 to 900,000 distinct CDR3 sequences, with roughly 41% occurring only once. Sequencing was performed on peripheral blood. These receptors all come from an adult man with Graves' ophthalmopathy.

The chain is built from TRBV4-3 and TRBJ1-4; D gene uncertain. The CDR3 extends over 15 amino acids. Germline CDR1 LGHNA, CDR2 YSLEER. The V end was cut by 3 bases, the J end by 0 bases, with 8 bases between. CDR3 loop: CASSHEGATNEKLFF. For the CDR3, the DNA is TGCGCCAGCAGCCACGAAGGTGCAACTAATGAAAAACTGTTTTTT.

This rearrangement joins TRBV19 to TRBJ2-7; 10 bases are shared with TRBD1. This CDR3 region has 12 residues. The trim removed 4 bases at V and 8 bases at J, leaving 2 bases unmatched. Germline loops: CDR1 LNHDA, CDR2 SQIVND (reference sequence). The CDR3 bases are TGTGCCAGTAGTACGACAGGGGGCCAGCAGTACTTC. It is translated as CASSTTGGQQYF.

This clonotype has more than one count but fewer than ten. V is TRBV6-6 and J is TRBJ1-4; D not resolved. Looked up from germline, CDR1 is MNHNY and CDR2 is SVGAGI (reference sequence). The CDR3 is made up of 15 amino acids. Trimming pared 2 bases from V and 7 bases from J, leaving 14 bases between. CDR3 residues: CASSYVPGSVEKLFF. The CDR3, as DNA: TGTGCCAGCAGTTACGTCCCAGGAAGCGTTGAAAAACTGTTTTTT.

This clonotype was recorded once. This likely reflects a read error, since a far larger clone is one base away. CDR3 loop: CASSLAGREAQYF. The DNA of the CDR3 is TGTGCTAGCAGCTTAGCGGGGAGAGAGGCCCAGTACTTC. The chain uses TRBV7-7 and TRBJ2-5; 8 nucleotides line up with TRBD2. The CDR3 contains 13 residues. Germline assignment: CDR1 SSHAT and CDR2 FNYEAQ (reference sequence).

V gene TRBV15 combines with J gene TRBJ2-5; the match to TRBD1 covers 7 bases. CDR3 length: 15 amino acids. V dropped 3 bases and J dropped 5; count of bases not matched to a gene: 9. The V gene's germline CDR1 is LNHNV and CDR2 YYDKDF (reference sequence). CDR3 sequence: CATSSYPGQTETQYF. The CDR3 coding sequence is TGTGCCACCAGCAGTTACCCGGGACAGACGGAGACCCAGTACTTC.

The chain joins TRBV9 to TRBJ2-2; D might be TRBD2 (6 bases). The CDR3 sequence is 15 residues long. V was cut by 0 bases and J by 3 bases, with 9 bases left in between. Germline loops: CDR1 SGDLS, CDR2 YYNGEE. CDR3 protein: CASSVGGVDTGELFF. CDR3 DNA sequence: TGTGCCAGCAGCGTAGGCGGGGTAGACACCGGGGAGCTGTTTTTT.